The 20 T cell receptor beta chains listed next were all sequenced from one sample in a study of beta chain features in type 1 diabetes (dated by TCRdb to about 2018). Which antigens these TCRs recognize remains unknown. Libraries were constructed by the immunoSEQ multiplex PCR assay. All of the isolated RNA was reverse transcribed with the High Capacity cDNA Reverse Transcription Kit, so expressed TCRB transcripts were sequenced. The clones in this table, taken by TCRdb from immuneACCESS, are in-frame only. Not every clone is retained; where verified, under half of the shortfall comes from an unresolved V gene, and the cause of the rest is unknown. In all, the sample holds approximately 360,000 clones, and over 9.5% of those were seen once. Clones ranked in the top ten supply approximately 0.01% of the sample. General findings and caveats noted by the study authors: A moderate but significant shortening of TCRB CDR3 length was observed in type 1 diabetes patients in all four CD4+ subsets.

The sample comprised naive CD4+ T cells from blood. The cell subset or site label of this sample denotes: true naive CD4+ T cells. These receptors were obtained from a woman aged 18-29 years with type 1 diabetes.

This chain connects TRBV19 to TRBJ2-7; 11 nucleotides agree with TRBD2. The CDR3 is made up of 15 amino acids. The ends lost 5 bases at V and 3 bases at J; junction bases unmatched: 6. CDR1 is LNHDA, CDR2 SQIVND, per germline (reference sequence). The CDR3 nucleotides are TGTGCCAGTAGTTTAACTAGCGGGAGTCACTACGAGCAGTACTTC. As protein: CASSLTSGSHYEQYF.

The genes are TRBV6-6 and TRBJ2-7; tentatively, D is TRBD1 (6 bases). The CDR3 has 13 amino acids. The germline CDR1 and CDR2 sequences are MNHNY and SVGAGI (reference sequence). V lost 6 bases to trimming and J lost 3 bases, with 12 bases between them. The CDR3 spells CASRATGVYEQYF. The CDR3 DNA follows: TGTGCCAGCAGGGCGACAGGTGTCTACGAGCAGTACTTC.

The J gene is TRBJ2-3, the V gene TRBV28, with D hard to call. Trimming shortened V by 6 bases and J by 0 bases, and 13 bases separated the two germline ends. The CDR3 contains 15 residues. Germline V lookup: CDR1 MDHEN, CDR2 SYDVKM. CDR3 residues: CASRLSLGSTDTQYF. The DNA for the CDR3 is TGTGCCAGCAGACTCTCTCTAGGAAGCACAGATACGCAGTATTTT.

In this sample, this clone turned up a few times. CDR3 DNA: TGCAGCGTTGACGTTAACACTGAAGCTTTCTTT. Its translation: CSVDVNTEAFF. The chain recombines TRBV29-1 with TRBJ1-1; the D is unclear. The ends were cut back, 3 bases at V and 2 bases at J, with 4 bases in the middle. The CDR3 spans 11 residues. Germline V gives CDR1 SQVTM, CDR2 ANQGSEA.

The chain employs TRBV9 and TRBJ2-5, with TRBD2 matching 9 bases. The CDR3 spans 16 residues. With V trimmed by 0 bases and J by 5 bases, 8 bases remained unmatched. The germline V gene has CDR1 SGDLS and CDR2 YYNGEE. The CDR3 loop reads CASSVGGGRARETQYF. The CDR3 DNA reads as TGTGCCAGCAGCGTAGGGGGCGGGAGGGCCCGGGAGACCCAGTACTTC. The full variable domain, its missing parts supplied by reference TRBV9 and TRBJ2-5, is DSGVTQTPKHLITATGQRVTLRCSPRSGDLSVYWYQQSLDQGLQFLIQYYNGEERAKGNILERFSAQQFPDLHSELNLSSLELGDSALYFCASSVGGGRARETQYFGPGTRLLVL.

Only a few counts were recorded for this clone. The V and J genes are TRBV18 and TRBJ1-2, with D tentatively TRBD1 (5 bases). The CDR3 length is 15 residues. Trimming cost V 0 bases and J 1 base, with 9 bases left between them. Germline V gives CDR1 KGHSH, CDR2 LQKENI. This CDR3 is CASSPPWTRNYGYTF. The CDR3 bases are TGTGCCAGCTCACCACCGTGGACACGTAACTATGGCTACACCTTC.

The rearrangement uses TRBV15 and TRBJ2-5, with D unclear. Germline V gene lookup returns CDR1 LNHNV and CDR2 YYDKDF (reference sequence). The CDR3 loop spans 13 amino acids. V was cut by 0 bases and J by 4 bases, with 6 bases left in between. CDR3 coding DNA: TGTGCCACCAGCAGAGAACGTAGAGAGACCCAGTACTTC. Protein: CATSRERRETQYF.

The CDR3 DNA reads TGTGCCTGGTCCCAGGGGATTCAGTTCTTC. This gives the protein CAWSQGIQFF. The chain recombines TRBV30 with TRBJ2-1; perhaps TRBD1 as D (6 bases). There are 10 residues in the CDR3. CDR1 is GTSNPN, CDR2 SVGIG, per germline (reference sequence). Deletions cut 5 bases from V and 13 bases from J, with 12 bases between.

The CDR3 DNA reads as TGTGCCATCAGTGGCGAGGAGGTCACCTACGAGCAGTACTTC. This gives the protein CAISGEEVTYEQYF. The chain carries TRBV10-3 and TRBJ2-7, with a weak D call TRBD2 (5 bases). Germline CDR1 ENHRY, CDR2 SYGVKD. V was shortened by 4 bases and J by 2 bases, with 12 bases between the two germline ends. The CDR3 has 14 amino acids.

This clone was seen a handful of times. This sequence joins TRBV7-9 and TRBJ2-5; weak D call: TRBD2 (5 bases). The germline V gene encodes CDR1 SEHNR and CDR2 FQNEAQ (reference sequence). This CDR3 is 15 amino acids long. V lost 5 bases and J 5 bases, leaving 18 bases between the germline ends. This CDR3 is CASSPTRERRETQYF. The CDR3 nucleotides read TGTGCCAGCAGCCCAACAAGGGAACGGAGGGAGACCCAGTACTTC.

This clone occurred a few times. This chain connects TRBV7-2 to TRBJ1-6; TRBD1 matches at 8 bases. V was clipped by 5 bases and J by 7 bases; unmatched bases: 7. Germline CDR1 reads SGHTA; CDR2 reads FQGNSA. The CDR3 has 15 amino acids. CDR3 in DNA: TGTGCCAGCAGCCTTGACAGGGGCAGCAATTCACCCCTCCACTTT. It is translated as CASSLDRGSNSPLHF.

The chain is built from TRBV28 and TRBJ1-5; TRBD1 agrees at 11 bases. The J segment lost 4 bases and the V segment lost 4 bases, leaving 6 bases of the junction unmatched. CDR1 is MDHEN and CDR2 is SYDVKM in the germline V gene. There are 16 residues in the CDR3. CDR3 DNA: TGTGCCAGCAGTTCTGGGACAGGGGGAAGAAATCAGCCCCAGCATTTT. Its protein product is CASSSGTGGRNQPQHF.

This clone was seen a handful of times. V usage is TRBV11-2 and J usage is TRBJ2-1; 12 bases line up with TRBD2. The CDR3 length is 17 residues. Germline values: CDR1 SGHAT, CDR2 FQNNGV. V lost 0 bases to trimming and J lost 4 bases; unmatched junction nucleotides: 4. The CDR3 bases are TGTGCCAGCAGCTTAGACCTGGGACTAGCGGGTTACAATGAGCAGTTCTTC. Translation gives CASSLDLGLAGYNEQFF.

This chain links TRBV9 with TRBJ2-3, with 14 bases identical to TRBD2. This CDR3 is built from 20 residues. After removal of 2 bases from V and 4 bases from J, the junction contained 15 bases not matched to a gene. Germline V gene data show CDR1 as SGDLS and CDR2 as YYNGEE. CDR3 bases: TGTGCCAGCAGCGTCGGTCGACTAGCGGGGGGGCCAGGGGTTGCAGATACGCAGTATTTT. It encodes CASSVGRLAGGPGVADTQYF.

In its sample, this clone was seen a few times. CDR3 in amino acids: CAWSTSTGTVVHTEAFF. Here the CDR3 DNA reads TGTGCCTGGAGTACCTCTACCGGGACAGTGGTCCACACTGAAGCTTTCTTT. V is TRBV30 and J is TRBJ1-1, with 7 bases aligning to TRBD1. Germline V gives CDR1 GTSNPN, CDR2 SVGIG (reference sequence). The J segment lost 3 bases and the V segment lost 2 bases, leaving 15 bases of the junction unmatched. This CDR3 has 17 amino acids.

The chain joins TRBV25-1 to TRBJ2-1; D may be TRBD2 (6 bases). The CDR3 runs 15 residues. V lost 3 bases and J lost 7, with 16 bases in between. The V gene's germline CDR1 is MGHDK and CDR2 SYGVNS. This CDR3 reads CASSETGLIRNEQFF. For the CDR3, the DNA is TGTGCCAGCAGTGAGACCGGACTAATTAGGAATGAGCAGTTCTTC.

The table lists this clone with a few counts. This chain connects TRBV11-3 to TRBJ2-1; 9 bases fit TRBD1. J was trimmed by 7 bases and V by 5 bases; bases with no gene match: 3. The CDR3 consists of 13 residues. Germline CDR1 is SGHNT and CDR2 is YENEEA. The CDR3 loop is CASSPGQGNEQFF. CDR3 nucleotides: TGTGCCAGCAGCCCTGGACAGGGGAATGAGCAGTTCTTC.

This clone turned up a few times. The rearrangement joins TRBV18 to TRBJ2-2; D unresolved. Germline CDR1 and CDR2: KGHSH and LQKENI. The V gene lost 2 bases and the J gene lost 0 bases, with 7 bases spanning the gap. The CDR3 is 15 residues long. CDR3 protein: CASSPSLPNTGELFF. In DNA, the CDR3 is TGTGCCAGCTCACCATCCCTCCCGAACACCGGGGAGCTGTTTTTT.

This clone has a handful of counts. The V call is TRBV25-1, the J call TRBJ2-2; 10 nucleotides agree with TRBD2. There are 17 residues in the CDR3. Trimming removed 4 bases from V and 5 bases from J; junction bases left unmatched: 10. The germline gives CDR1 MGHDK, CDR2 SYGVNS. The DNA for the CDR3 is TGTGCCAGCAGTGGATACCCTAGCGGGAGATGGACCGGGGAGCTGTTTTTT. Encoded protein: CASSGYPSGRWTGELFF.

This clone was found a few times. V is TRBV25-1 and J is TRBJ1-3; TRBD1 matches 9 bases. Germline values: CDR1 MGHDK, CDR2 SYGVNS. Germline trimming cut 5 bases from V and 4 bases from J; bases unmatched to any gene: 6. The CDR3 loop spans 15 amino acids. The CDR3 loop is CASSQQGALGNTIYF. CDR3 DNA: TGTGCCAGCAGTCAACAGGGGGCATTGGGAAACACCATATATTTT.